These 27 T cell receptor beta chains were sequenced from one sample in a study of blood T cell repertoires in COVID-19. Clones were sequenced by immunoSEQ multiplex PCR, and TCRdb holds only the in-frame ones, with some missing. The profile shows about 400,000 clones, around 90% of them singletons. Sequencing input: PBMCs or T cells enriched from blood (not recorded which). The receptors here all came from a woman between 35 and 50 years old with acute COVID-19.

The J gene is TRBJ2-1, the V gene TRBV2; D is unresolved. Germline V gene data show CDR1 as SNHLY and CDR2 as FYNNEI. The CDR3 spans 16 residues. With 2 bases removed from V and 2 bases from J, the gap between germline ends came to 13 bases. The CDR3: CASSEPLDQTYNEQFF. The CDR3 nucleotides are TGTGCCAGCAGTGAACCCCTAGATCAGACCTACAATGAGCAGTTCTTC. The complete variable domain, with remaining parts taken from reference TRBV2 and TRBJ2-1, reads EPEVTQTPSHQVTQMGQEVILRCVPISNHLYFYWYRQILGQKVEFLVSFYNNEISEKSEIFDDQFSVERPDGSNFTLKIRSTKLEDSAMYFCASSEPLDQTYNEQFFGPGTRLTVL.

The chain employs TRBV14 and TRBJ2-7; TRBD2 is a possible D gene (7 bases). Per the germline V gene, CDR1 is SGHDN and CDR2 is FVKESK. The CDR3 covers 15 residues. V was cut by 2 bases and J by 6 bases, with 17 bases left in between. CDR3 protein: CASSQWEGVVGEQYF. CDR3 coding DNA: TGTGCCAGCAGCCAATGGGAGGGGGTAGTCGGCGAGCAGTACTTC.

This clone was observed a single time. The rearrangement joins TRBV4-1 to TRBJ1-6; D is unclear. Trimming cost V 3 bases and J 6 bases, with 9 bases left between them. The CDR3 consists of 14 residues. Germline loops: CDR1 MGHRA, CDR2 YSYEKL. In DNA form, the CDR3 reads TGCGCCAGCAGCCATCGGGATGCTAATTCACCCCTCCACTTT. Translation: CASSHRDANSPLHF.

This chain links TRBV18 with TRBJ2-1, with TRBD2 matching 7 bases. Germline V CDR1 and CDR2: KGHSH, LQKENI. The CDR3 sequence is 14 residues long. Germline trimming cut 4 bases from V and 9 bases from J; bases unmatched to any gene: 9. The CDR3 reads CASSLIGGRSEQFF. DNA of the CDR3: TGTGCCAGCTCACTCATCGGGGGGAGGAGTGAGCAGTTCTTC.

The rearrangement uses TRBV19 and TRBJ1-1; no firm D call. The length of the CDR3 is 18 residues. V dropped 3 bases and J dropped 0 bases, with 20 bases sitting between them. Germline values: CDR1 LNHDA, CDR2 SQIVND (reference sequence). The CDR3 reads CASSIDSGRIFMNTEAFF. As DNA, the CDR3 is TGTGCCAGTAGTATCGACTCGGGAAGGATATTCATGAACACTGAAGCTTTCTTT.

This chain connects TRBV11-3 to TRBJ2-1, with 11 nucleotides matching TRBD2. The CDR3 length is 15 residues. Losses at the gene ends were 4 bases for V and 5 bases for J; bases not matched to a gene: 4. Per the germline V gene, CDR1 is SGHNT and CDR2 is YENEEA. The CDR3 loop is CASSSASGGHNEQFF. The CDR3 coding sequence is TGTGCCAGCAGCTCCGCTAGCGGGGGGCACAATGAGCAGTTCTTC.

The genes are TRBV5-4 and TRBJ2-1, with 8 bases aligning to TRBD2. The CDR3 sequence is 14 residues long. Germline V lookup: CDR1 SGHNT, CDR2 YYREEE (reference sequence). V lost 2 bases, J lost 8 bases, and 6 bases stayed unmatched. The CDR3 here is CASSFTREAHEQFF. The CDR3 DNA follows: TGTGCCAGCAGCTTTACGCGGGAGGCACATGAGCAGTTCTTC.

The chain employs TRBV30 and TRBJ1-2; D is unclear. This CDR3 is 20 amino acids long. V shed 4 bases and J shed 0 bases, with 30 bases lying between them. Germline V gives CDR1 GTSNPN, CDR2 SVGIG (reference sequence). In DNA, the CDR3 is TGTGCCTGGAACAGCGGGATCTTCGTTGCGGGCATACGTGCTAACTATGGCTACACCTTC. It translates to CAWNSGIFVAGIRANYGYTF.

The CDR3 region is CASSLGSGGASGGYTF. The CDR3 nucleotides are TGTGCCAGCAGCTTGGGTTCCGGGGGTGCCTCTGGGGGCTACACCTTC. The genes are TRBV5-6 and TRBJ1-2; perhaps TRBD1 as D (5 bases). The CDR3 is made up of 16 amino acids. Germline CDR1 reads SGHDT; CDR2 reads YYEEEE. V was shortened by 0 bases and J by 8 bases, with 20 bases between the two germline ends. The full variable domain, in which reference TRBV5-6 and TRBJ1-2 provide the parts outside the CDR3, is DAGVTQSPTHLIKTRGQQVTLRCSPKSGHDTVSWYQQALGQGPQFIFQYYEEEERQRGNFPDRFSGHQFPNYSSELNVNALLLGDSALYLCASSLGSGGASGGYTFGSGTRLTVV.

The DNA of the CDR3 is TGTGCCAGCAGCTTCTCAGCGGGGGGAAGCACAGATACGCAGTATTTT. Translation: CASSFSAGGSTDTQYF. The chain is built from TRBV7-2 and TRBJ2-3; TRBD2 matches 9 bases. CDR1 is SGHTA, CDR2 FQGNSA, per germline. The CDR3 has 16 amino acids. Trimming removed 3 bases from V and 0 bases from J; junction bases left unmatched: 4.

The chain uses TRBV3-1 (or the pseudogene TRBV3-2) and TRBJ2-2, with D perhaps matching TRBD2 (5 bases). Trimming pared 1 base from V and 1 base from J, leaving 7 bases between. The germline V gene has CDR1 LGHDT and CDR2 YNNKEL (reference sequence). The CDR3 runs to 15 residues. The CDR3: CASSQGRKNTGELFF. The CDR3 nucleotides are TGTGCCAGCAGCCAAGGGAGGAAGAACACCGGGGAGCTGTTTTTT.

The CDR3 is CASSHGTPNEQFF. The CDR3 DNA follows: TGTGCCAGCAGCCACGGGACACCGAATGAGCAGTTCTTC. This chain uses TRBV5-8 with TRBJ2-1; D is possibly TRBD1 (6 bases). The V gene lost 4 bases and the J gene lost 7 bases, with 12 bases spanning the gap. Germline-derived CDR1 and CDR2 are SGHTS and YDEGEE. The length of the CDR3 is 13 residues.

This clone was found once. The genes are TRBV25-1 and TRBJ2-7; 8 bases line up with TRBD1. In germline, CDR1 is MGHDK, CDR2 SYGVNS. The CDR3 is 14 residues long. With 5 bases clipped from V and 4 bases from J, the junction kept 7 bases outside the gene matches. CDR3 sequence (DNA): TGTGCCAGCAGTCCTCAGGGGGCGGATTACGAGCAGTACTTC. The encoded protein is CASSPQGADYEQYF.

The V and J genes are TRBV10-3 and TRBJ2-5; 12 nucleotides agree with TRBD2. Germline V CDR1 and CDR2: ENHRY, SYGVKD. Unmatched junction bases numbered 4, after V lost 3 bases and J lost 5 bases. This CDR3 region has 15 residues. The CDR3 region is CAISDLGLAGETQYF. DNA for the CDR3: TGTGCCATCAGTGACCTTGGACTAGCGGGGGAGACCCAGTACTTC.

This clone was recorded once. The J gene is TRBJ2-7, the V gene TRBV6-9, with 10 bases lining up with TRBD1. Looked up from germline, CDR1 is MNHGY and CDR2 is SVAAGI. Losses at the gene ends were 2 bases for V and 3 bases for J; bases not matched to a gene: 4. The CDR3 has 15 amino acids. The CDR3, as DNA: TGTGCCAGCAGTTATGGGGGACAGGGGAGCTACGAGCAGTACTTC. Translation: CASSYGGQGSYEQYF.

The chain is built from TRBV5-1 and TRBJ2-7; D not certain. Germline assignment: CDR1 SGHRS and CDR2 YFSETQ. The CDR3 is made up of 14 amino acids. V gave up 6 bases and J gave up 3 bases, with 16 bases separating them. CDR3 coding DNA: TGCGCCAGCAACTTAGACGGAGTAAACTACGAGCAGTACTTC. Its translation is CASNLDGVNYEQYF.

A word on this clone: The same CDR3 is also encoded by other DNA sequences in this sample. This chain links TRBV7-9 with TRBJ1-1, with 10 bases that match TRBD1. The CDR3 spans 15 residues. Germline V gene data show CDR1 as SEHNR and CDR2 as FQNEAQ (reference sequence). V was clipped by 5 bases and J by 2 bases; unmatched bases: 5. CDR3: CASSPGDRGNTEAFF. DNA of the CDR3: TGTGCCAGCAGCCCCGGGGACAGGGGCAACACTGAAGCTTTCTTT.

V gene TRBV2 combines with J gene TRBJ2-7; 8 nucleotides line up with TRBD1. Germline V gene lookup returns CDR1 SNHLY and CDR2 FYNNEI. The CDR3 consists of 15 residues. V lost 7 bases and J lost 7; bases outside the gene matches: 15. The DNA of the CDR3 is TGTGCCAGCATGATAACAGGGGGGTTTGTGGGAGAGCAGTACTTC. It codes for CASMITGGFVGEQYF.

In its sample, this clone was seen once. The chain couples TRBV4-1 to TRBJ1-2, with D perhaps matching TRBD1 (6 bases). CDR3 length: 15 residues. Trimming shortened V by 5 bases and J by 4 bases, and 17 bases separated the two germline ends. Per germline, CDR1 MGHRA and CDR2 YSYEKL. The CDR3 here is CASSSSAGVIYGYTF. In DNA, the CDR3 is TGCGCCAGCAGCTCGTCGGCAGGGGTTATCTATGGCTACACCTTC.

The chain has TRBV19 and TRBJ1-2, with TRBD1 matching over 8 bases. This CDR3 has 13 residues. Trimming at V came to 6 bases and at J to 4 bases, leaving 4 bases not matched to a gene. Germline values: CDR1 LNHDA, CDR2 SQIVND (reference sequence). The CDR3 loop reads CASRADRAYGYTF. As DNA, the CDR3 is TGTGCCAGTAGAGCGGACAGGGCCTATGGCTACACCTTC.

The chain recombines TRBV12-5 with TRBJ1-5; maybe TRBD1 (5 bases). V lost 5 bases to trimming and J lost 0 bases, with 14 bases between them. CDR1 and CDR2 (germline): LGHNT, FRNRAP. CDR3 size: 16 residues. The CDR3 protein is CASGGGVTYSNQPQHF. CDR3 DNA: TGTGCTAGTGGTGGAGGGGTCACATATAGCAATCAGCCCCAGCATTTT.

V and J are TRBV6-5 and TRBJ1-2; D uncertain. Trimming shortened V by 0 bases and J by 6 bases, and 14 bases separated the two germline ends. Germline CDR1 MNHEY, CDR2 SVGAGI. The length of the CDR3 is 15 residues. The CDR3 reads CASSYSRAAQDGYTF. The CDR3, as DNA: TGTGCCAGCAGTTACTCGAGGGCGGCCCAAGATGGCTACACCTTC.

V is TRBV11-3 and J is TRBJ2-2, with D uncertain. V lost 1 base to trimming and J lost 6 bases, with 6 bases between them. Germline V lookup: CDR1 SGHNT, CDR2 YENEEA. The CDR3 has 13 residues. The DNA of the CDR3 is TGTGCCAGCAGCTTAGTGGCCTCCGGGGAGCTGTTTTTT. It is translated as CASSLVASGELFF.

The V and J genes are TRBV5-4 and TRBJ2-3, with a weak D call TRBD2 (7 bases). The germline gives CDR1 SGHNT, CDR2 YYREEE (reference sequence). Trimming left V 0 bases short and J 6 bases short, with 14 bases between. This CDR3 region has 15 residues. CDR3 region: CASSLGGGGRDTQYF. For the CDR3, the DNA is TGTGCCAGCAGCTTGGGTGGGGGGGGCCGCGATACGCAGTATTTT.

Worth noting for this clone: The sample has other DNA sequences that encode this CDR3 too. The genes are TRBV5-1 and TRBJ2-5, with TRBD2 as a possible D gene (5 bases). CDR3 length: 12 amino acids. CDR1 is SGHRS, CDR2 YFSETQ, per germline. The V end lost 4 bases, the J end lost 5 bases, and 9 bases lay between the germline ends. Here the CDR3 reads CASSLAGETQYF. The CDR3 DNA follows: TGCGCCAGCAGCCTAGCCGGGGAGACCCAGTACTTC.

The gene calls are TRBV9 and TRBJ2-5, with 8 bases matching TRBD1. The ends lost 4 bases at V and 7 bases at J; junction bases unmatched: 6. The CDR3 runs 13 residues. Germline CDR1 is SGDLS and CDR2 is YYNGEE. CDR3 in DNA: TGTGCCAGCAGCTTCCAGGGGGCAGGGACCCAGTACTTC. It codes for CASSFQGAGTQYF.

This clone has more than one count but fewer than ten. As DNA, the CDR3 is TGTGCCAGCAGCGCCCCGGTCTCCTACAATGAGCAGTTCTTC. This gives the protein CASSAPVSYNEQFF. This chain uses TRBV7-9 with TRBJ2-1; the D is unclear. The CDR3 covers 14 residues. The V end lost 5 bases, the J end lost 0 bases, and 8 bases lay between the germline ends. Germline V gene sequence: CDR1 SEHNR, CDR2 FQNEAQ (reference sequence).